These T cell receptor beta chains were read from a single sample in a study of human T cells and chemical hapten exposure. One entry per CDR3 protein results from TCRdb running MiXCR on the RACE reads. The data show 35,000 to 50,000 distinct CDR3 sequences, with roughly a tenth seen just once and roughly 6% held by the top ten. The sequencing here drew on whole blood, taken in connection with sensitization to the hapten diphenylcyclopropenone (DPC). The receptors shown here come from a man aged 25 to 45 with alopecia areata. Some clones in this sample may be carry-over from other donors' samples. The conserved cysteine and the conserved F or W are not part of the CDR3 here.

V,J,CDR3
TRBV12-3/TRBV12-4,TRBJ2-2,ASSQTSAGELF
TRBV18,TRBJ1-1,ASSPLGLGTEAF
TRBV12-5,TRBJ2-1,ASGLFVIRDRGDNEQF
TRBV6-5,TRBJ2-5,ASSYRDTRGETQY
TRBV19,TRBJ1-6,ASSIVTNSPLH
TRBV11-2,TRBJ2-3,ASSLGGGREQY
TRBV5-1,TRBJ2-2,ASSPKRKTNTGELF
TRBV6-6,TRBJ2-1,ASSRLAGGYSSYNEQF
TRBV3-1,TRBJ1-5,ASSATGRQPQH
TRBV12-3/TRBV12-4,TRBJ1-5,ASRVTGAYQPQH
TRBV11-2,TRBJ2-2,ASSTTGPLTEELF
TRBV10-3,TRBJ2-5,TIRARAGVETQY
TRBV6-5,TRBJ2-6,ASRGTGASGANVLT
TRBV2,TRBJ2-2,ASSDQGARTGELF
TRBV6-9,TRBJ1-2,ASSVVQISYGYT
TRBV10-3,TRBJ2-5,AISQGQNQETQY